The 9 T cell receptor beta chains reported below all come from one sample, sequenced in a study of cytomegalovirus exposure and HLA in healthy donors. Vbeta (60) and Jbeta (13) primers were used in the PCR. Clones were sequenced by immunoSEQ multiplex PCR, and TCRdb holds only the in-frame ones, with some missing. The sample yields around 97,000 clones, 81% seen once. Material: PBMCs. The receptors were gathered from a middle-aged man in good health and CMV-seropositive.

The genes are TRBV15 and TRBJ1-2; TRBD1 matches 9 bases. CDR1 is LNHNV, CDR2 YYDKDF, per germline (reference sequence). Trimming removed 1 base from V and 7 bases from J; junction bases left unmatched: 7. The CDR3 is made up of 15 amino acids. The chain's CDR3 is CATSRVGTGLIGYTF. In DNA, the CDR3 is TGTGCCACCAGCAGAGTAGGGACAGGGCTAATTGGCTACACCTTC.

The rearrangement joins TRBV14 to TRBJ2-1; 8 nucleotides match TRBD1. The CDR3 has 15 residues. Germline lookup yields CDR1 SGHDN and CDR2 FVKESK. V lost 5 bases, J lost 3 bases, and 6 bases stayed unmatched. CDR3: CASSWTGSLYNEQFF. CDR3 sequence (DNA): TGTGCCAGCAGCTGGACAGGGTCCCTCTACAATGAGCAGTTCTTC. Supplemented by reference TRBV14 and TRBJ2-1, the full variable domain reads EAGVTQFPSHSVIEKGQTVTLRCDPISGHDNLYWYRRVMGKEIKFLLHFVKESKQDESGMPNNRFLAERTGGTYSTLKVQPAELEDSGVYFCASSWTGSLYNEQFFGPGTRLTVL.

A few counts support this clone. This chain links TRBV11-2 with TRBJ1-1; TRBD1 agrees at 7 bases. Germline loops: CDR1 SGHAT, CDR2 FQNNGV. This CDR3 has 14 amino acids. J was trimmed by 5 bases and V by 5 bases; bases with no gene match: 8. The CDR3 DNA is TGTGCCAGCAGCCCGCAACAGGGGCGGACTGAAGCTTTCTTT. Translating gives CASSPQQGRTEAFF.

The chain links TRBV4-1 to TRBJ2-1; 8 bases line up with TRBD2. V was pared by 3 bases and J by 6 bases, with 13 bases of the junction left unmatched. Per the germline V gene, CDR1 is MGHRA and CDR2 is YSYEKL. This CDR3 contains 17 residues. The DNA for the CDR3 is TGCGCCAGCAGCCAGTTAGATATGGGACTAGGCTCCAATGAGCAGTTCTTC. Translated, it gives CASSQLDMGLGSNEQFF.

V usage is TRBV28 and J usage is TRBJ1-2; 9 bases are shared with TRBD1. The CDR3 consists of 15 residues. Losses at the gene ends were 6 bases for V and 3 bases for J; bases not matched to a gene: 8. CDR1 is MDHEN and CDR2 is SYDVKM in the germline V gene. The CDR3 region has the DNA TGTGCCAGCAGGGGAATACAGGGGGCAGACTATGGCTACACCTTC. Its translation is CASRGIQGADYGYTF.

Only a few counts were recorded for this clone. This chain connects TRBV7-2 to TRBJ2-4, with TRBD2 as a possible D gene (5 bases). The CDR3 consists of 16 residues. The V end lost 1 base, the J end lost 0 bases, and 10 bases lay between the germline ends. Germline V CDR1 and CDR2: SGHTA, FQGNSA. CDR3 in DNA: TGTGCCAGCAGCTTAGATGGTGGACTAGCCAAAAACATTCAGTACTTC. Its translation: CASSLDGGLAKNIQYF.

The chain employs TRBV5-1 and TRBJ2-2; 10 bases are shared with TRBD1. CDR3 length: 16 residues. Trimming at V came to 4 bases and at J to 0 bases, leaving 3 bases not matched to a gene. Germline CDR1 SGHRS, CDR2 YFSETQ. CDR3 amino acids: CASSGTGAANTGELFF. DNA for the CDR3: TGCGCCAGCAGCGGGACAGGGGCTGCGAACACCGGGGAGCTGTTTTTT.

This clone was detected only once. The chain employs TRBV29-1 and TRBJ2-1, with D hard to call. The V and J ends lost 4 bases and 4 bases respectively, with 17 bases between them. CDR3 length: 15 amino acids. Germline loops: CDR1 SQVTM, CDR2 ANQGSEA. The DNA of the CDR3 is TGCAGCGTTGGGTGGAGCGCTAGTAGGTACAATGAGCAGTTCTTC. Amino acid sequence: CSVGWSASRYNEQFF.

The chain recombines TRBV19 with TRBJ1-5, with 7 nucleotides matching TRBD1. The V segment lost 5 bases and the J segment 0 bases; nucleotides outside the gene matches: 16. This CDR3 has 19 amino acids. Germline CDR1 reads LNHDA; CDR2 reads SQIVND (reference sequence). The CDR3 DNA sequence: TGTGCCAGTAGTCCGTTATCCGGGACAGAGCGATATAGCAATCAGCCCCAGCATTTT. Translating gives CASSPLSGTERYSNQPQHF.